The clone carrying this T cell receptor beta chain was detected many times. Its antigen is as yet unknown. TCRdb re-analysed the reads in MiXCR, keeping a single row per CDR3 protein. Counted here are roughly 190,000 distinct CDR3 sequences, roughly 9.8% occurring once; the ten biggest clones make up approximately 4.2%. The entry originates in a study of T cell repertoires in cytomegalovirus infection. Study summary: Public TCR beta signature analysis indicated the presence of both CMV infection and matching HLA type.

CDR1 is SGHAT, CDR2 FQNNGV, per germline. The CDR3 is 14 residues long. V was trimmed by 1 base and J by 4 bases, leaving 7 bases between them. Points from the study as a whole: Dominating the ex vivo response were HLA-C-restricted CMV-specific TCR beta clonotypes.

This clonotype was sampled from a human donor in good health (CMV status not recorded). Some clones in this sample may be carry-over from other donors' samples. The J gene is TRBJ1-4, the V gene TRBV11-2, with a tentative D call TRBD1 (5 bases). Material for sequencing was PBMCs. The CDR3 bases are TGTGCCAGCAGCTTAGCAGGGTTTAATGAAAAACTGTTTTTT. Translation: CASSLAGFNEKLFF.